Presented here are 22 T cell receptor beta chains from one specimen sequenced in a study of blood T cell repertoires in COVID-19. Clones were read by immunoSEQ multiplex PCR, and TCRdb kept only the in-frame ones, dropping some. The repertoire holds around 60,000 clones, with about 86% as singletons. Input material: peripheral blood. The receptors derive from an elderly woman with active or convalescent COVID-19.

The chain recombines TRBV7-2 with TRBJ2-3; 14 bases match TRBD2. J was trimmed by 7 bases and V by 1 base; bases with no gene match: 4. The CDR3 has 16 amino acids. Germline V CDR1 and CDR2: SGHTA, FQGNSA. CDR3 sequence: CASSLEGTSGSHTQYF. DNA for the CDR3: TGTGCCAGCAGCTTAGAAGGGACTAGCGGGAGTCATACGCAGTATTTT.

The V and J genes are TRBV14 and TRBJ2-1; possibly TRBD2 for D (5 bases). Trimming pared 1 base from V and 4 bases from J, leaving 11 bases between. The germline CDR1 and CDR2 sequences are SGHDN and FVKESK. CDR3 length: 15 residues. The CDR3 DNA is TGTGCCAGCAGCCAAGGGACCGGGGTATACAATGAGCAGTTCTTC. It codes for CASSQGTGVYNEQFF. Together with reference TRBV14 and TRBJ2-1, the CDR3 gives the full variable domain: EAGVTQFPSHSVIEKGQTVTLRCDPISGHDNLYWYRRVMGKEIKFLLHFVKESKQDESGMPNNRFLAERTGGTYSTLKVQPAELEDSGVYFCASSQGTGVYNEQFFGPGTRLTVL.

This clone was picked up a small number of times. CDR3: CASSLDHRGYGYTF. CDR3 nucleotides: TGTGCCAGCAGTCTCGATCACAGGGGGTATGGCTACACCTTC. The gene calls are TRBV7-9 and TRBJ1-2, with TRBD1 identical over 8 bases. Unmatched junction bases numbered 8, after V lost 6 bases and J lost 5 bases. The germline V gene encodes CDR1 SEHNR and CDR2 FQNEAQ (reference sequence). CDR3 length: 14 amino acids.

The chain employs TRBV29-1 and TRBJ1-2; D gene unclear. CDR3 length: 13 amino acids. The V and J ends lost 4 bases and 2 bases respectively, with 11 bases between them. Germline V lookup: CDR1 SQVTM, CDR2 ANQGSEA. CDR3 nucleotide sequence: TGCAGCGTTGGGACGGGAACCAACTATGGCTACACCTTC. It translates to CSVGTGTNYGYTF.

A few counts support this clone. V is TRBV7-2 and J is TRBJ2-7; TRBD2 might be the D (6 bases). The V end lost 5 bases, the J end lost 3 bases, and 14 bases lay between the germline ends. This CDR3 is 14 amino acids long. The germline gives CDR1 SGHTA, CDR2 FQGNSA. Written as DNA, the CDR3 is TGTGCCAGCAGCCAACTTCAGGAGGGCTACGAGCAGTACTTC. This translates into CASSQLQEGYEQYF.

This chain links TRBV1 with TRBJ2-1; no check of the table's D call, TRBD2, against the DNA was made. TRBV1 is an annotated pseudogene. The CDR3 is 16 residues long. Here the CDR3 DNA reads TGCACCAGCAGCCGGGAGGAGGGTCCACTTACGAATGAGCAGTTCTTC. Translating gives CTSSREEGPLTNEQFF.

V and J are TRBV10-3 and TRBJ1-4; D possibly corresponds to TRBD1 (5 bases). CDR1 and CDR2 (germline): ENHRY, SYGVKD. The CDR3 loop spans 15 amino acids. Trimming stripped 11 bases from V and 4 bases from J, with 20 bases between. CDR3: CASRTSGGVNEKLFF. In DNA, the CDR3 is TGTGCCTCCAGAACCTCGGGGGGGGTTAATGAAAAACTGTTTTTT.

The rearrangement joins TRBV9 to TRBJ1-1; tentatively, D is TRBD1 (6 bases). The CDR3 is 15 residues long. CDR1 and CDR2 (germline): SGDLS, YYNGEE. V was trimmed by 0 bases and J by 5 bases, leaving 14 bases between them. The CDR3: CASSVGAGDGTEAFF. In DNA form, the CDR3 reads TGTGCCAGCAGCGTAGGGGCAGGGGACGGGACTGAAGCTTTCTTT.

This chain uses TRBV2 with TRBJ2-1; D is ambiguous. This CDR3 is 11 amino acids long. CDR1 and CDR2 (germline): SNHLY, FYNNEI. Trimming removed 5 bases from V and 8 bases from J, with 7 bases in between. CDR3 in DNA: TGTGCCAGCAGTCTTAGCTATGAGCAGTTCTTC. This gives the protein CASSLSYEQFF.

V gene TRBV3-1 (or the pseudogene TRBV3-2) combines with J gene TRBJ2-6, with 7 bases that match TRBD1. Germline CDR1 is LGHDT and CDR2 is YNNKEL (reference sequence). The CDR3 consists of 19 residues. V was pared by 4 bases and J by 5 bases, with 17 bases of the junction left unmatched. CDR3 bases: TGTGCCAGCAGCCCAGACAGGGATTCCCTCCTTATACGGGCCAACGTCCTGACTTTC. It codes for CASSPDRDSLLIRANVLTF.

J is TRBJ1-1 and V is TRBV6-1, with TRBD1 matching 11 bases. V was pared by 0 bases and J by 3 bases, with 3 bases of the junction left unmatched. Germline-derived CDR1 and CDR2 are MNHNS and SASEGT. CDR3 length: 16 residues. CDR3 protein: CASSEAGQGAYTEAFF. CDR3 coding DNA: TGTGCCAGCAGTGAAGCAGGACAGGGGGCATACACTGAAGCTTTCTTT.

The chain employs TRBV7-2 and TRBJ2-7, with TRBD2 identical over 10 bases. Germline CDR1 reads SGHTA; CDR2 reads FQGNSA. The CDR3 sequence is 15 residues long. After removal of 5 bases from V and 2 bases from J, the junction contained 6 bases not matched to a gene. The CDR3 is CASSPGLANAYEQYF. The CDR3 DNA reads TGTGCCAGCAGCCCGGGACTAGCGAACGCCTACGAGCAGTACTTC.

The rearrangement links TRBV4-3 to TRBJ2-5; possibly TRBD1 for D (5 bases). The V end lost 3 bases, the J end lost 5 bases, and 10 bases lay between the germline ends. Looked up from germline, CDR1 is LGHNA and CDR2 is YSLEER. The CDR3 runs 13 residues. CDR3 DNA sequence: TGCGCCAGCAGCCAGGGGCTTGGGGAGACCCAGTACTTC. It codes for CASSQGLGETQYF.

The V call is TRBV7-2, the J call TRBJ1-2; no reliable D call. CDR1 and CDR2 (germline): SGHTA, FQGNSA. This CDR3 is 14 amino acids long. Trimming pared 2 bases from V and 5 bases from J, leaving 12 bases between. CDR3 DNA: TGTGCCAGCAGCTTATCCTCGGACTCTTATGGCTACACCTTC. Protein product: CASSLSSDSYGYTF.

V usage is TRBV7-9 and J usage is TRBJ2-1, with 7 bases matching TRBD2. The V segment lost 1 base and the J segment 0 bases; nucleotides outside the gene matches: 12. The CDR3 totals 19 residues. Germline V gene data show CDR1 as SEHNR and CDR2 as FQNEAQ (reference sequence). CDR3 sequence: CASSLVPSGAQSSYNEQFF. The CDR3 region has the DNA TGTGCCAGCAGCTTAGTTCCCAGCGGGGCTCAAAGCTCCTACAATGAGCAGTTCTTC.

The CDR3 nucleotides read TGTGCCAGCAGCCAAGGGGTTGGCGGGGGAAGGGCAGATACGCAGTATTTT. Translated: CASSQGVGGGRADTQYF. The V gene is TRBV3-1 (or the pseudogene TRBV3-2), the J gene TRBJ2-3; TRBD2 matches at 7 bases. Germline trimming cut 1 base from V and 4 bases from J; bases unmatched to any gene: 11. Germline V gives CDR1 LGHDT, CDR2 YNNKEL (reference sequence). The CDR3 sequence is 17 residues long.

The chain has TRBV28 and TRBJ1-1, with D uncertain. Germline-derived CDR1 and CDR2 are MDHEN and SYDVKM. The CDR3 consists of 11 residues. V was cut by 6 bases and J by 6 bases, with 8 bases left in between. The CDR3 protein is CASSVRSEAFF. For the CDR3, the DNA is TGTGCCAGCAGCGTACGGTCTGAAGCTTTCTTT.

CDR3 in amino acids: CASSYDRGYNEQFF. The CDR3, as DNA: TGTGCCAGCAGTTACGACAGGGGATACAATGAGCAGTTCTTC. This sequence joins TRBV6-5 and TRBJ2-1, with 8 bases aligning to TRBD1. The CDR3 spans 14 residues. Trimming at V came to 2 bases and at J to 4 bases, leaving 1 base not matched to a gene. Per the germline V gene, CDR1 is MNHEY and CDR2 is SVGAGI.

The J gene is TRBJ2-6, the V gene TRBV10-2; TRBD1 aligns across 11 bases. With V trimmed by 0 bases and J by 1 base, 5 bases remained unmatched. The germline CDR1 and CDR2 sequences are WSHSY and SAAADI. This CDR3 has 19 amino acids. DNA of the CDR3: TGCGCCAGCAGTGAGTCACCGGGACAGGGGGATTCTGGGGCCAACGTCCTGACTTTC. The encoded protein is CASSESPGQGDSGANVLTF.

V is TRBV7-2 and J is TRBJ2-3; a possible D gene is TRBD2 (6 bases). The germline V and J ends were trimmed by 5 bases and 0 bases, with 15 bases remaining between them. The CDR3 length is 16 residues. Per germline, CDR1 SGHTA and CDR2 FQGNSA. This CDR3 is CASSTRGLPSTDTQYF. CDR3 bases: TGTGCCAGCAGCACTCGGGGACTTCCAAGCACAGATACGCAGTATTTT.

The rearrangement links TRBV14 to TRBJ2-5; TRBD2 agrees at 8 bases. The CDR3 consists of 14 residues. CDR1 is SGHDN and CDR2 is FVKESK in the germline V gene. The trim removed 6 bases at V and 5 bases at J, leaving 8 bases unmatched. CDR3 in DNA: TGTGCCAGCAGTTTCAGCGGGGGACGGGAGACCCAGTACTTC. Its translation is CASSFSGGRETQYF.

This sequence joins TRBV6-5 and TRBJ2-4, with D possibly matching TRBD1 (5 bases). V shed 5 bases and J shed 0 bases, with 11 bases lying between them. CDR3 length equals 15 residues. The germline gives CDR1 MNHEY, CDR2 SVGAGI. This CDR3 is CASSTDRLAKNIQYF. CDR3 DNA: TGTGCCAGCAGTACTGACAGACTAGCCAAAAACATTCAGTACTTC.